This T cell receptor beta chain was documented in a study of glioma-infiltrating T cells after dendritic cell vaccination (dated by TCRdb to the mid-2010s). For the wider study: Of the approximately 15 glioblastoma patients in the cohort, all drawn from Phase I and II dendritic cell vaccination trials, 9 were newly diagnosed and 6 had recurrent disease. Autologous tumor lysate-pulsed dendritic cell vaccination was administered to the patients between about 2002 and 2013. The vaccine consisted of monocyte-derived dendritic cells cultured less than 9 days with IL-4 and GM-CSF, then pulsed overnight with autologous tumor lysate. Patients received three intradermal dendritic cell vaccine injections at biweekly intervals in the arm below the axilla. In glioblastoma patients vaccinated with dendritic cells, deep sequencing of TCR beta CDR3 regions served to measure tumor-infiltrating lymphocyte content and to compare repertoires between tumor and blood. Survival after dendritic cell vaccination was correlated with TCR sequencing metrics, including TIL content and tumor-blood repertoire overlap.

Using the immunoSEQ assay, TCRB CDR3 regions were amplified from approximately 1.9 micrograms of genomic DNA, or from all available DNA when less than that was on hand. The multiplex PCR employed 60 forward primers targeting TCR V beta segments and 13 reverse primers targeting J beta segments. To estimate the number of reads per starting template, synthetic control templates were added to each sample at limiting dilution. Sequencing produced 87 bp reads on the Illumina HiSeq System. From the authors' description of their analysis: PCR and sequencing errors were removed by a nearest neighbor algorithm that merged closely related sequences. TCR overlap was defined as the percentage of unique tumor TCR beta sequences that were also present in the same patient's peripheral blood. Held by TCRdb, this immuneACCESS table contains in-frame sequences only and omits some clones. Under half of the omission traces to an unresolved V gene where checked; the cause of the rest is unknown. That table supplies the V and J calls and clone size; D and trimming were determined from the DNA. The sample table lists approximately 93,000 clones, 85% of them with a count of one. Of the sample, 8.5% is held by the ten largest clones.

The study at large found these results: The TCR overlap response model with three groups was called speculative and said to need prospective validation. TCR clonality showed no direct relationship with survival, which suggests that a diverse polyclonal response may matter. The cohort was small and heterogeneous, with few patients having full blood and tumor sets and even fewer initial-recurrent tumor pairs. Longer time to progression and overall survival after dendritic cell vaccination were predicted by higher estimated pretreatment TIL content.

Comments on this clone: It has no known antigen specificity. Base qualities were left out, and no much larger clone turns up one base away.

Here V drops 4 bases and J drops 6 bases, and the junction holds 6 bases not matched to any gene. From the cysteine up to the phenylalanine, the CDR3 has a length of 15 residues. The CDR3 DNA has 45 bases and is translated from base 1. The germline V gene yields SGHVS for CDR1 and FNYEAQ for CDR2. The time point label here, explained by the study, means: after dendritic cell vaccination, including at tumor progression/relapse. Patients were selected on the basis of adequate residual fresh-frozen tumor tissue and more than two years of available survival data. Although molecular status otherwise differed among the glioblastoma patients, no patient had an isocitrate dehydrogenase mutation. PBMC collection took place before vaccination, two weeks after the third vaccination, and at tumor progression if progression occurred. The Qiagen DNeasy Blood extraction Kit was used to extract genomic DNA.

The sample consisted of blood, taken after dendritic cell vaccination. The rearrangement combines TRBV7-6 with TRBJ1-1, and TRBD1 matches 12 of the central bases. The clonotype was recovered from a human donor with glioblastoma. The CDR3 here reads CASSSGTGGMAEAFF. The DNA sequence is TGTGCCAGCAGCTCCGGGACAGGGGGCATGGCTGAAGCTTTCTTT.